This entry lists 28 T cell receptor beta chains sequenced from one sample in a study of neurological immune-mediated disorders. TCRdb used MiXCR to reprocess the 5' RACE reads, holding one entry per CDR3 protein. Altogether 65,000 to 95,000 distinct CDR3 sequences are present, around 4.6% being singletons, with the ten largest covering roughly 2.4%. The sample comprised PBMCs. All receptors come from a woman aged 30 to 39 with multiple sclerosis.

The CDR3 protein is CSANQIGGIGGQPQHF. The CDR3 region has the DNA TGCAGTGCCAATCAGATAGGGGGTATAGGGGGTCAGCCCCAGCATTTT. The chain links TRBV20-1 to TRBJ1-5; perhaps TRBD1 as D (6 bases). The germline CDR1 and CDR2 sequences are DFQATT and SNEGSKA (reference sequence). Between the trimmed V and J ends, which lost 6 bases and 6 bases, there was a span of 24 bases. This CDR3 is built from 16 residues.

This clonotype turned up a few times. The chain carries TRBV20-1 and TRBJ2-3, with TRBD2 matching 7 bases. This CDR3 spans 13 amino acids. The V segment lost 0 bases and the J segment 6 bases; nucleotides outside the gene matches: 3. Per the germline V gene, CDR1 is DFQATT and CDR2 is SNEGSKA (reference sequence). As DNA, the CDR3 is TGCAGTGCTAGAGATCTGGGGGGGGATACGCAGTATTTT. This translates into CSARDLGGDTQYF.

V gene TRBV20-1 combines with J gene TRBJ1-1; D is unclear. Trimming pared 4 bases from V and 1 base from J, leaving 13 bases between. Germline V gene lookup returns CDR1 DFQATT and CDR2 SNEGSKA (reference sequence). The CDR3 spans 14 residues. CDR3 in DNA: TGCAGTGCTATCCCTATCCGGGCGAACACTGAAGCTTTCTTT. Translating it yields CSAIPIRANTEAFF.

Many counts were recorded for this clonotype. The V and J genes are TRBV5-1 and TRBJ1-2; the D gene is possibly TRBD1 (6 bases). The CDR3 sequence is 14 residues long. Germline-derived CDR1 and CDR2 are SGHRS and YFSETQ. Trimming left V 0 bases short and J 7 bases short, with 13 bases between. The CDR3 loop is CASSLAGGARGYTF. The CDR3 coding sequence is TGCGCCAGCAGCTTGGCCGGGGGGGCCCGTGGCTACACCTTC.

This clonotype has ten or more counts. The gene calls are TRBV3-1 and TRBJ1-2; 7 bases fit TRBD1. CDR3 size: 15 residues. Per the germline V gene, CDR1 is LGHDT and CDR2 is YNNKEL (reference sequence). Germline trimming cut 2 bases from V and 6 bases from J; bases unmatched to any gene: 9. The CDR3 DNA is TGTGCCAGCAGCCAATGGGGACAGCCGTCGGATGGCTACACCTTC. Translating it yields CASSQWGQPSDGYTF. Drawing the rest from reference TRBV3-1 and TRBJ1-2, the complete variable domain is DTAVSQTPKYLVTQMGNDKSIKCEQNLGHDTMYWYKQDSKKFLKIMFSYNNKELIINETVPNRFSPKSPDKAHLNLHINSLELGDSAVYFCASSQWGQPSDGYTFGSGTRLTVV.

The chain recombines TRBV4-1 with TRBJ2-7; 7 nucleotides line up with TRBD2. The CDR3 has 14 residues. Germline CDR1 reads MGHRA; CDR2 reads YSYEKL. V shed 1 base, J shed 2 bases, and the junction held 2 bases outside the gene matches. DNA of the CDR3: TGCGCCAGCAGCCAAGGGGCGGGAGCCTACGAGCAGTACTTC. It specifies CASSQGAGAYEQYF.

This clonotype was counted ten times or more. This chain connects TRBV5-1 to TRBJ1-1, with D possibly matching TRBD1 (6 bases). With 4 bases removed from V and 0 bases from J, the gap between germline ends came to 13 bases. This CDR3 spans 15 amino acids. The germline gives CDR1 SGHRS, CDR2 YFSETQ. CDR3 region: CASSPFGDMNTEAFF. Written as DNA, the CDR3 is TGCGCCAGCAGCCCTTTCGGGGACATGAACACTGAAGCTTTCTTT.

This clonotype was seen more than once but under ten times. V gene TRBV20-1 combines with J gene TRBJ1-1; D is unclear. Germline V gene sequence: CDR1 DFQATT, CDR2 SNEGSKA (reference sequence). The CDR3 is 13 amino acids. Between the trimmed V and J ends, which lost 3 bases and 0 bases, there was a span of 8 bases. In nucleotides, the CDR3 is TGCAGTGCTAGTGGGGAGGTGAACACTGAAGCTTTCTTT. The encoded protein is CSASGEVNTEAFF.

This clonotype was seen many times. This chain connects TRBV7-8 to TRBJ2-3; 10 nucleotides align to TRBD2. The trim removed 5 bases at V and 0 bases at J, leaving 8 bases unmatched. Per the germline V gene, CDR1 is SGHVS and CDR2 is FQNEAQ. This CDR3 comprises 17 residues. The CDR3 sequence is CASSMSGGAGSTDTQYF. As DNA, the CDR3 is TGTGCCAGCAGCATGAGCGGGGGGGCGGGGAGCACAGATACGCAGTATTTT. Variable domain in full (rest from reference TRBV7-8 and TRBJ2-3): GAGVSQSPRYKVAKRGQDVALRCDPISGHVSLFWYQQALGQGPEFLTYFQNEAQLDKSGLPSDRFFAERPEGSVSTLKIQRTQQEDSAVYLCASSMSGGAGSTDTQYFGPGTRLTVL.

The chain joins TRBV20-1 to TRBJ2-7, with 7 bases that match TRBD1. This CDR3 contains 13 residues. V lost 3 bases, J lost 2 bases, and 4 bases stayed unmatched. The germline V gene has CDR1 DFQATT and CDR2 SNEGSKA (reference sequence). CDR3 protein: CSARGTETYEQYF. In DNA form, the CDR3 reads TGCAGTGCTAGGGGGACAGAGACCTACGAGCAGTACTTC.

This clonotype has at least ten counts. The genes are TRBV20-1 and TRBJ2-3; a possible D gene is TRBD2 (7 bases). Germline assignment: CDR1 DFQATT and CDR2 SNEGSKA (reference sequence). Between the trimmed V and J ends, which lost 3 bases and 4 bases, there was a span of 14 bases. This CDR3 is 14 amino acids long. CDR3 bases: TGCAGTGCTAGGCGAGAGGGGGGGTCAGATACGCAGTATTTT. It yields the protein CSARREGGSDTQYF.

In DNA, the CDR3 is TGCAGTGTCGGGACTAGCGGACCTTTCTCCTACAATGAGCAGTTCTTC. Amino acids: CSVGTSGPFSYNEQFF. The chain uses TRBV20-1 and TRBJ2-1, with 11 bases that match TRBD2. Per the germline V gene, CDR1 is DFQATT and CDR2 is SNEGSKA (reference sequence). J lost 0 bases, V lost 7 bases, and 8 bases had no gene match. CDR3 size: 16 residues.

This clonotype was recorded many times. The V and J genes are TRBV5-1 and TRBJ1-3; D is ambiguous. This CDR3 is built from 16 residues. Germline values: CDR1 SGHRS, CDR2 YFSETQ. The germline V and J ends were trimmed by 0 bases and 0 bases, with 10 bases remaining between them. CDR3 nucleotide sequence: TGCGCCAGCAGCTTGGATGGGAGTCGCTCTGGAAACACCATATATTTT. Residues: CASSLDGSRSGNTIYF.

This clonotype was counted many times. The CDR3: CASSSAGLAEWKTQYF. In DNA, the CDR3 is TGCGCCAGCAGCTCGGCGGGACTAGCGGAATGGAAGACCCAGTACTTC. The rearrangement joins TRBV5-1 to TRBJ2-5, with 11 bases that match TRBD2. The V gene end was trimmed by 3 bases and the J gene end by 6 bases; junction bases not matched to a gene: 10. CDR1 and CDR2 from the germline V gene are SGHRS and YFSETQ. The CDR3 totals 16 residues. The full variable domain, in which reference TRBV5-1 and TRBJ2-5 provide the parts outside the CDR3, is KAGVTQTPRYLIKTRGQQVTLSCSPISGHRSVSWYQQTPGQGLQFLFEYFSETQRNKGNFPGRFSGRQFSNSRSEMNVSTLELGDSALYLCASSSAGLAEWKTQYFGPGTRLLVL.

This clonotype showed up many times. The rearrangement joins TRBV11-2 to TRBJ1-1; D is ambiguous. V was cut by 4 bases and J by 6 bases, with 12 bases left in between. Germline V CDR1 and CDR2: SGHAT, FQNNGV. The CDR3 length is 13 residues. The CDR3 is CASSSTFGPEAFF. CDR3 DNA sequence: TGTGCCAGCAGCTCTACTTTTGGGCCTGAAGCTTTCTTT.

Ten or more counts support this clonotype. The genes are TRBV10-1 and TRBJ2-3; 10 bases map to TRBD1. This CDR3 region has 15 residues. The germline gives CDR1 WNHNN, CDR2 SYGVQD (reference sequence). J gave up 5 bases and V 5 bases, and 7 bases lay outside the gene matches. The CDR3 bases are TGCGCCAGCAGTACGACAGGGGGCTATGGAGATACGCAGTATTTT. It specifies CASSTTGGYGDTQYF.

There are many counts of this clonotype. The V gene is TRBV5-1, the J gene TRBJ2-1; TRBD2 might be the D (5 bases). The germline V gene has CDR1 SGHRS and CDR2 YFSETQ. This CDR3 contains 13 residues. The germline V and J ends were trimmed by 3 bases and 4 bases, with 8 bases remaining between them. The CDR3, as DNA: TGCGCCAGCAGCTGGGAGCGGTACAATGAGCAGTTCTTC. Its translation: CASSWERYNEQFF.

This clonotype was counted many times. This chain links TRBV5-1 with TRBJ1-1, with 7 bases that match TRBD1. CDR1 is SGHRS and CDR2 is YFSETQ in the germline V gene. The ends lost 2 bases at V and 4 bases at J; junction bases unmatched: 8. The CDR3 runs 15 residues. CDR3 sequence: CASSLRQGGSTEAFF. In DNA, the CDR3 is TGCGCCAGCAGCTTAAGACAGGGAGGTTCCACTGAAGCTTTCTTT.

This clonotype showed up many times. The J gene is TRBJ2-1, the V gene TRBV20-1; 8 bases are a match to TRBD2. CDR1 is DFQATT, CDR2 SNEGSKA, per germline (reference sequence). There are 15 residues in the CDR3. The trim removed 0 bases at V and 10 bases at J, leaving 11 bases unmatched. CDR3 coding DNA: TGCAGTGCTAGAGATCCGCGAGCGGGAGTAAACGAGCAGTTCTTC. Translating it yields CSARDPRAGVNEQFF.

This clonotype was seen at least ten times. V usage is TRBV9 and J usage is TRBJ2-7, with 7 positions matching TRBD1. The CDR3 has 17 amino acids. Germline CDR1 is SGDLS and CDR2 is YYNGEE. V was clipped by 2 bases and J by 2 bases; unmatched bases: 13. The CDR3 nucleotides are TGTGCCAGCAGCGTCTTAACTCCGGGACAGCGAACCTACGAGCAGTACGTC. It specifies CASSVLTPGQRTYEQYV.

This clonotype was observed at least ten times. The chain carries TRBV20-1 and TRBJ1-5; the D is unclear. V lost 6 bases to trimming and J lost 4 bases, with 10 bases between them. This CDR3 contains 12 residues. Germline V gene sequence: CDR1 DFQATT, CDR2 SNEGSKA (reference sequence). CDR3 in amino acids: CSARLENQPQHF. DNA of the CDR3: TGCAGTGCGCGCCTTGAGAATCAGCCCCAGCATTTT.

This clonotype was counted many times. This chain uses TRBV9 with TRBJ1-2; D is possibly TRBD1 (6 bases). Trimming cost V 0 bases and J 3 bases, with 9 bases left between them. Per the germline V gene, CDR1 is SGDLS and CDR2 is YYNGEE. The CDR3 length is 14 residues. The CDR3 bases are TGTGCCAGCAGCGTAGGGGGGCTTGACTATGGCTACACCTTC. Residues: CASSVGGLDYGYTF.

This clonotype was seen only a few times. This chain connects TRBV20-1 to TRBJ1-5; D may be TRBD1 (5 bases). V lost 6 bases to trimming and J lost 0 bases, with 18 bases between them. The length of the CDR3 is 16 residues. In germline, CDR1 is DFQATT, CDR2 SNEGSKA (reference sequence). CDR3 region: CSASIEAGYSNQPQHF. DNA of the CDR3: TGCAGTGCCTCCATCGAGGCAGGGTATAGCAATCAGCCCCAGCATTTT.

This clonotype was counted at least ten times. This chain links TRBV5-6 with TRBJ2-1; D may be TRBD1 (6 bases). V lost 0 bases to trimming and J lost 8 bases, with 12 bases between them. Germline CDR1 is SGHDT and CDR2 is YYEEEE. The CDR3 is 14 residues long. The DNA of the CDR3 is TGTGCCAGCAGCTTGGGAGGGGCAGGGGATGAGCAGTTCTTC. As protein: CASSLGGAGDEQFF. Drawing the rest from reference TRBV5-6 and TRBJ2-1, the complete variable domain is DAGVTQSPTHLIKTRGQQVTLRCSPKSGHDTVSWYQQALGQGPQFIFQYYEEEERQRGNFPDRFSGHQFPNYSSELNVNALLLGDSALYLCASSLGGAGDEQFFGPGTRLTVL.

The table lists this clonotype with many counts. The V call is TRBV5-1, the J call TRBJ2-1; D is uncertain. V gave up 0 bases and J gave up 8 bases, with 15 bases separating them. The CDR3 contains 15 residues. Germline-derived CDR1 and CDR2 are SGHRS and YFSETQ. CDR3 sequence (DNA): TGCGCCAGCAGCTTGGAAGGCCAGTATGAGGATGAGCAGTTCTTC. It translates to CASSLEGQYEDEQFF.

The genes are TRBV10-3 and TRBJ2-7; D gene unclear. Germline values: CDR1 ENHRY, CDR2 SYGVKD. The CDR3 is 15 amino acids. Deletions cut 7 bases from V and 4 bases from J, with 20 bases between. Here the CDR3 DNA reads TGTGCCATCACCCAGACCCCAATGAAGAATTACGAGCAGTACTTC. This sequence encodes CAITQTPMKNYEQYF.

This clonotype was observed at least ten times. The V and J genes are TRBV20-1 and TRBJ2-1; 9 bases fit TRBD2. The CDR3 contains 16 residues. Germline V gene data show CDR1 as DFQATT and CDR2 as SNEGSKA (reference sequence). V shed 1 base, J shed 1 base, and the junction held 5 bases outside the gene matches. The CDR3 reads CSARALAGFSYNEQFF. CDR3 DNA sequence: TGCAGTGCTAGAGCCCTAGCGGGGTTTTCCTACAATGAGCAGTTCTTC.

V is TRBV20-1 and J is TRBJ2-1; 10 bases agree with TRBD1. Germline V CDR1 and CDR2: DFQATT, SNEGSKA (reference sequence). V was clipped by 4 bases and J by 6 bases; unmatched bases: 6. The CDR3 has 14 residues. CDR3 DNA: TGCAGTGCTAATATCCGGGACAGGGGCAATGAGCAGTTCTTC. This encodes CSANIRDRGNEQFF.